The text below deals with one TCR beta chain. No antigen is known for it. One entry per CDR3 protein results from TCRdb running MiXCR on the 5' RACE reads. The profile shows about 390,000 distinct CDR3 sequences, under 25% of them singletons. Trimming cost V 5 bases and J 4 bases; bases outside gene matches: 6. The CDR3 has 13 residues. Germline CDR1 and CDR2: DFQATT and SNEGSKA (reference sequence). The sample comes from a study of CD8 T cells in ankylosing spondylitis. Study conclusions and caveats: As reported, disease-linked clones showed significant enrichment in matched ankylosing spondylitis synovial fluid. There was a TCR beta motif, made of several highly homologous variants, that appeared characteristic of ankylosing spondylitis blood.

Sequenced input: blood, either unsorted or a sorted T cell fraction (not recorded which). This receptor was taken from a male donor with ankylosing spondylitis. The chain uses TRBV20-1 and TRBJ1-1; 8 nucleotides agree with TRBD1. In DNA, the CDR3 is TGCAGTGCTCAGGGGGCGGAGATCACTGAAGCTTTCTTT. This encodes CSAQGAEITEAFF.